This T cell receptor (beta chain) was profiled in a study of OX40 agonist ivuxolimab in advanced cancers. Data came from immunoSEQ multiplex PCR; TCRdb stores just in-frame clones and leaves some out. The repertoire holds more than 60,000 clones, with around 84% as singletons. The material sequenced was CD4+ or CD8+ T cells sorted from blood, taken in a trial of the OX40 agonist ivuxolimab. The TCR was taken from an adult with an advanced solid tumor such as melanoma, head and neck, liver or kidney cancer.

The chain's CDR3 is CASSSTSGHEQYF. In DNA form, the CDR3 reads TGTGCCAGCAGCTCTACTAGCGGCCACGAGCAGTACTTC. This chain connects TRBV7-9 to TRBJ2-7, with 8 bases that match TRBD2. With V trimmed by 4 bases and J by 5 bases, 4 bases remained unmatched. The CDR3 covers 13 residues. From germline, CDR1 is SEHNR and CDR2 FQNEAQ (reference sequence).